A selection of T cell receptor beta chains follows, all from one sample in a study of control samples from healthy donors and cancer patients. Sequencing used immunoSEQ multiplex PCR; TCRdb keeps in-frame clones, though not all of them. The sample consists of 150,000 to 200,000 clones, nearly 90% of them appearing once. The sequencing sample was made of blood. Every receptor here comes from a woman in her 50s in good health. The CDR3 runs from the conserved cysteine through the conserved F or W. The order of the fields is clone size, V gene, D gene, J gene, CDR3 DNA, CDR3 protein. The D gene is left open where the match is weak. Rows give clone size only sometimes, using once, few, many, or a class for an expanded clone.

size: .
V: TRBV27
D: TRBD1
J: TRBJ1-4
DNA: TGTGCCAGCAGTTTACAGGGGGTGGAAAAACTGTTTTTT
CDR3: CASSLQGVEKLFF

size: .
V: TRBV15
D: TRBD2
J: TRBJ2-5
DNA: TGTGCCACCAGCATCCCGGGACTAGCGAGAAACCCCAAAGAGACCCAGTACTTC
CDR3: CATSIPGLARNPKETQYF

size: .
V: TRBV28
D: .
J: TRBJ2-7
DNA: TGTGCCAGCAGCACCGGGGCCCCCTACGAGCAGTACTTC
CDR3: CASSTGAPYEQYF

size: .
V: TRBV28
D: .
J: TRBJ1-4
DNA: TGTGCCAGCACCATCCGGGGGGCTAATGAAAAACTGTTTTTT
CDR3: CASTIRGANEKLFF

size: .
V: TRBV4-2
D: .
J: TRBJ2-7
DNA: TGTGCCAGCAGCCAACCTGTCGGGGAGCAGTACTTC
CDR3: CASSQPVGEQYF

size: .
V: TRBV7-9
D: TRBD1
J: TRBJ1-2
DNA: TGTGCCAGCAGCCAAACGGACAGGCCCGGCTACACCTTC
CDR3: CASSQTDRPGYTF

size: .
V: TRBV14
D: TRBD1
J: TRBJ1-6
DNA: TGTGCCAGCAGCCAAGCCAACCCCTCTGGACAGGGAAGGTTTTCACCCCTCCACTTT
CDR3: CASSQANPSGQGRFSPLHF

size: .
V: TRBV5-6
D: .
J: TRBJ1-2
DNA: TGTGCCAGCAGCTTTACAGGAATCAACTATGGCTACACCTTC
CDR3: CASSFTGINYGYTF

size: .
V: TRBV5-1
D: TRBD1
J: TRBJ2-2
DNA: TGCGCCAGCAGGGTACAGGGGCAGGACGGGGAGCTGTTTTTT
CDR3: CASRVQGQDGELFF

size: .
V: TRBV10-3
D: TRBD1
J: TRBJ2-1
DNA: TGTGCCATCAGTGATGCCGGGACAGGGGGTGACAATGAGCAGTTCTTC
CDR3: CAISDAGTGGDNEQFF

size: .
V: TRBV9
D: TRBD2
J: TRBJ2-5
DNA: TGTGCCAGCAGCGTAGACCCTGCTAGCGGGGGGGCCGAAGAGACCCAGTACTTC
CDR3: CASSVDPASGGAEETQYF

size: .
V: TRBV6-5
D: .
J: TRBJ1-1
DNA: TGTGCCAGCAGTTTCACGGCCTGGCAGTTGAACACTGAAGCTTTCTTT
CDR3: CASSFTAWQLNTEAFF

size: .
V: TRBV5-1
D: TRBD2
J: TRBJ2-2
DNA: TGCGCCAGCTCACCCGGGGGGGCGACCGGGGAGCTGTTTTTT
CDR3: CASSPGGATGELFF

size: .
V: TRBV3-1/TRBV3-2
D: .
J: TRBJ2-1
DNA: TGTGCCAGCAGCCAAGGACTGTTACAGTTCTTC
CDR3: CASSQGLLQFF

size: .
V: TRBV27
D: TRBD2
J: TRBJ2-1
DNA: TGTGCCAGCAGTTCCCCGGGAGGGCCTGGGTATGAGCAGTTCTTC
CDR3: CASSSPGGPGYEQFF

size: .
V: TRBV12-3/TRBV12-4
D: .
J: TRBJ2-7
DNA: TGTGCCAGCACGCCCGGAGGGGAGCAGTACTTC
CDR3: CASTPGGEQYF

size: .
V: TRBV5-1
D: .
J: TRBJ2-3
DNA: TGCGCCAGCAGCTTAGGGACTCCGCAGTATTTT
CDR3: CASSLGTPQYF

size: .
V: TRBV6-5
D: .
J: TRBJ1-3
DNA: TGTGCCAGCAGTCCGGACGGCTTGGGTGGAAACACCATATATTTT
CDR3: CASSPDGLGGNTIYF

size: few
V: TRBV3-1/TRBV3-2
D: .
J: TRBJ1-1
DNA: TGTGCCAGCAGCCTCCATCGACAGTCCCTGATGGGGGCTTTCTTT
CDR3: CASSLHRQSLMGAFF

size: .
V: TRBV27
D: .
J: TRBJ1-2
DNA: TGTGCCAGCAGTCCTACAGGAGGTTTTAACTATGGCTACACCTTC
CDR3: CASSPTGGFNYGYTF

size: few
V: TRBV27
D: .
J: TRBJ2-5
DNA: TGTGCCAGCAGTTTCCGGGCCCAAGAGACCCAGTACTTC
CDR3: CASSFRAQETQYF

size: .
V: TRBV19
D: .
J: TRBJ1-1
DNA: TGTGCCAGTAGTATCCGTGCCAGGGGAATAGCTGAAGCTTTCTTT
CDR3: CASSIRARGIAEAFF

size: .
V: TRBV30
D: .
J: TRBJ1-6
DNA: TGTGCCTGGACAGGGGAGCATAATTCACCCCTCCACTTT
CDR3: CAWTGEHNSPLHF

size: .
V: TRBV9
D: .
J: TRBJ1-3
DNA: TGTGCCAGCAGCGAAGGTGGCAGAAACTCTGGAAACACCATATATTTT
CDR3: CASSEGGRNSGNTIYF

size: .
V: TRBV5-6
D: TRBD1
J: TRBJ2-2
DNA: TGTGCCAGCAGCTTGGGGGGCGGACAGGGCTTCACCGGGGAGCTGTTTTTT
CDR3: CASSLGGGQGFTGELFF

size: .
V: TRBV2
D: TRBD1
J: TRBJ1-5
DNA: TGTGCCAGCAGCTTGCGACAGGGGGCAGCAGTCCAGCATTTT
CDR3: CASSLRQGAAVQHF

size: .
V: TRBV18
D: .
J: TRBJ1-3
DNA: TGTGCCAGCTCACCAGGTGCACAGCGAGACCCTGGAAACACCATATATTTT
CDR3: CASSPGAQRDPGNTIYF

size: .
V: TRBV5-4
D: .
J: TRBJ1-2
DNA: TGTGCCAGCAGCCCGGCGGTGACCCATGGGGGCTACACCTTC
CDR3: CASSPAVTHGGYTF

size: .
V: TRBV10-2
D: TRBD1
J: TRBJ1-5
DNA: TGCGCCAGCAGACAGGGGCTGGAGGATCAGCCCCAGCATTTT
CDR3: CASRQGLEDQPQHF

size: once
V: TRBV7-2
D: .
J: TRBJ2-1
DNA: TGTGCCAGCAGCGGCAGGGGCCCGCCTTCCTACAATGAGCAGTTCTTC
CDR3: CASSGRGPPSYNEQFF

size: .
V: TRBV13
D: .
J: TRBJ2-7
DNA: TGTGCCAGCAGCACCCCATTCGAGGGGCGCACCTACGAGCAGTACTTC
CDR3: CASSTPFEGRTYEQYF

size: .
V: TRBV4-3
D: TRBD1
J: TRBJ1-6
DNA: TGCGCCAGCAGCCCCGGGACAGGGGATTTGTCCTATAATTCACCCCTCCACTTT
CDR3: CASSPGTGDLSYNSPLHF

size: .
V: TRBV2
D: .
J: TRBJ1-2
DNA: TGTGCCAGCAGGGTAGGGTCTCGGGGCTACACCTTC
CDR3: CASRVGSRGYTF

size: .
V: TRBV7-2
D: .
J: TRBJ2-1
DNA: TGTGCCAGCAGCTTAGCGGGAGGGGGGGTGTATGAGCAGTTCTTC
CDR3: CASSLAGGGVYEQFF

size: .
V: TRBV19
D: .
J: TRBJ1-1
DNA: TGTGCCAGTAGTATAGGGGGACTCCGGAACACTGAAGCTTTCTTT
CDR3: CASSIGGLRNTEAFF

size: .
V: TRBV3-1/TRBV3-2
D: TRBD1
J: TRBJ2-5
DNA: TGTGCCAGCAGCCAGGCTGGACAGGGGGCGAGGGAGACCCAGTACTTC
CDR3: CASSQAGQGARETQYF

size: .
V: TRBV19
D: .
J: TRBJ1-1
DNA: TGTGCCAGTTCCGGGAGTTGGGGGACTGAAGCTTTCTTT
CDR3: CASSGSWGTEAFF

size: .
V: TRBV5-8
D: .
J: TRBJ2-2
DNA: TGTGCCAGCAGCCCCATCACAGGGCAGGTGGGCGGGGAGCTGTTTTTT
CDR3: CASSPITGQVGGELFF

size: .
V: TRBV24-1
D: TRBD1
J: TRBJ2-4
DNA: TGTGCCACCAGTGATCCCCCGACAGGGTCGGGCAAAAACATTCAGTACTTC
CDR3: CATSDPPTGSGKNIQYF

size: once
V: TRBV2
D: TRBD1
J: TRBJ2-7
DNA: TGTGCCAGCCGGACAGGGGGCGTCTACGAGCAGTACTTC
CDR3: CASRTGGVYEQYF

size: .
V: TRBV9
D: .
J: TRBJ2-7
DNA: TGTTCCAGGGGACCCTACGAGCAGTACTTC
CDR3: CSRGPYEQYF

size: .
V: TRBV7-8
D: .
J: TRBJ2-7
DNA: TGTGCCAGCAGCTTACTCTTCCTCGCCGAGCAGTACTTC
CDR3: CASSLLFLAEQYF

size: once
V: TRBV7-9
D: TRBD2
J: TRBJ2-7
DNA: TGTGCCAGCAGTTCCGCAGGCGGGAGAGGCTACGAGCAGTACTTC
CDR3: CASSSAGGRGYEQYF

size: .
V: TRBV15
D: TRBD1
J: TRBJ2-7
DNA: TGTGCCACCAACCCGGGACAGGGCGCTCGAGAGCAGTACTTC
CDR3: CATNPGQGAREQYF

size: .
V: TRBV7-3
D: TRBD1
J: TRBJ1-1
DNA: TGTGCCAGCAGCCCTGGGACAGGAGGGAGCACTGAAGCTTTCTTT
CDR3: CASSPGTGGSTEAFF

size: .
V: TRBV19
D: .
J: TRBJ1-5
DNA: TGTGCCAGTAGGGGGGGGTTTTCGCAGCCCCAGCATTTT
CDR3: CASRGGFSQPQHF

size: .
V: TRBV30
D: .
J: TRBJ1-2
DNA: TGTGCCTGGACAGTGGGACCCTATGGCTACACCTTC
CDR3: CAWTVGPYGYTF

size: .
V: TRBV11-2
D: TRBD1
J: TRBJ2-7
DNA: TGTGCCAGCAGCCCCAGGGGGAGCTCCTTCGAGCAGTACTTC
CDR3: CASSPRGSSFEQYF

size: once
V: TRBV3-1/TRBV3-2
D: TRBD2
J: TRBJ2-5
DNA: TGTGCCAGCAGCCAATGGTTCAAGCGGGGCGGTGAAGAGACCCAGTACTTC
CDR3: CASSQWFKRGGEETQYF

size: .
V: TRBV28
D: TRBD1
J: TRBJ1-2
DNA: TGTGCCAGCAGTTTAGACAGGGACTATGGCTACACCTTC
CDR3: CASSLDRDYGYTF

size: .
V: TRBV30
D: TRBD2
J: TRBJ2-1
DNA: TGTGCCTGGGGAGCGGGAGGGGAGCAGTTCTTC
CDR3: CAWGAGGEQFF

size: .
V: TRBV19
D: TRBD2
J: TRBJ2-1
DNA: TGTGCCAGTAGTATCACTAGCGGAACCTACAATGAGCAGTTCTTC
CDR3: CASSITSGTYNEQFF

size: .
V: TRBV28
D: .
J: TRBJ1-1
DNA: TGTGCCAGCAGCTCAACAGGTTGGGCTGAAGCTTTCTTT
CDR3: CASSSTGWAEAFF

size: .
V: TRBV29-1
D: .
J: TRBJ1-1
DNA: TGCAGCGTTGCCCGAGACAGGATAAACACTGAAGCTTTCTTT
CDR3: CSVARDRINTEAFF

size: .
V: TRBV27
D: TRBD1
J: TRBJ1-2
DNA: TGTGCCAGCAGTCCTGAGACAGGGGCTGGCTACACCTTC
CDR3: CASSPETGAGYTF

size: .
V: TRBV7-2
D: TRBD2
J: TRBJ2-1
DNA: TGTGCCAGCAGCCATGATTGGTACAGCGGGGCTTACAATGAGCAGTTCTTC
CDR3: CASSHDWYSGAYNEQFF

size: few
V: TRBV10-3
D: .
J: TRBJ1-4
DNA: TGTGCCATCAGTGGGGGTACGGCTAATGAAAAACTGTTTTTT
CDR3: CAISGGTANEKLFF

size: once
V: TRBV28
D: .
J: TRBJ1-3
DNA: TGTGCCAGCAGCGGACAGTTCTCTGGAAACACCATATATTTT
CDR3: CASSGQFSGNTIYF

size: .
V: TRBV6-2/TRBV6-3
D: TRBD2
J: TRBJ2-5
DNA: TGTGCCAGCAGTATCTCTGCATCTAGCGGGAGACGAGAGACCCAGTACTTC
CDR3: CASSISASSGRRETQYF

size: .
V: TRBV24-1
D: TRBD1
J: TRBJ1-5
DNA: TGTGCCACCAGTGATTTGCCATCCACCACAGGGGCGGCGAGCAATCAGCCCCAGCATTTT
CDR3: CATSDLPSTTGAASNQPQHF